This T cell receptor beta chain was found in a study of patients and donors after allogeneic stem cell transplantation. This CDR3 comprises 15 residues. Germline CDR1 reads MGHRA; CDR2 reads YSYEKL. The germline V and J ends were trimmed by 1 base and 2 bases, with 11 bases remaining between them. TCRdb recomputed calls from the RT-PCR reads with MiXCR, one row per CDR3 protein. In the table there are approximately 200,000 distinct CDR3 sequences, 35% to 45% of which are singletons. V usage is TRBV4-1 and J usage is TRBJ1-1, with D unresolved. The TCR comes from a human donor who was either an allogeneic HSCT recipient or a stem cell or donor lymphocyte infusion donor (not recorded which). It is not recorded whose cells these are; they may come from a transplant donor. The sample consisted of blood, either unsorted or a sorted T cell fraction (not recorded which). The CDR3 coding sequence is TGCGCCAGCAGCCAAGCGGGGTGGTTTAACACTGAAGCTTTCTTT. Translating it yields CASSQAGWFNTEAFF.